One and the same sample provided the 32 T cell receptor beta chains below, sequenced in a study of T cells expressing NK-cell markers. From the 5' RACE reads, TCRdb lists one entry per CDR3 protein and no DNA. The repertoire shows some 410,000 distinct CDR3 sequences; the top ten hold less than 7.5%. Sequenced input: blood T cells: a sorted CD56 or NKG2C T cell subset, CD4+ or CD8+ T cells, or bulk PBMC T cells (not recorded which). The receptors stem from a woman aged 18 to 75 in good health.

The chain has TRBV6-1 and TRBJ2-3. This CDR3 comprises 15 residues. Germline assignment: CDR1 MNHNS and CDR2 SASEGT. CDR3 protein: CASSDSSGSADTQYF.

The chain recombines TRBV28 with TRBJ1-5; the TCRdb D gene call, TRBD1, has no DNA to confirm it. This CDR3 region has 14 residues. Germline CDR1 MDHEN, CDR2 SYDVKM. CDR3 sequence: CASRSPRENQPQHF.

The chain carries TRBV4-1 and TRBJ2-1; the D call of TRBD2 rests on TCRdb alone, since no DNA is present to check it. Germline lookup yields CDR1 MGHRA and CDR2 YSYEKL. This CDR3 has 15 residues. Here the CDR3 reads CASSQEERGLTEQFF.

This chain connects TRBV20-1 to TRBJ1-4; TCRdb's D call, TRBD1, is unchecked because there is no DNA. The CDR3 loop spans 14 amino acids. CDR1 is DFQATT and CDR2 is SNEGSKA in the germline V gene (reference sequence). CDR3 loop: CSATDSTGAEKLFF.

The chain couples TRBV27 to TRBJ2-1; TCRdb's D call of TRBD2 is untestable without DNA. Per germline, CDR1 MNHEY and CDR2 SMNVEV (reference sequence). The CDR3 consists of 13 residues. The CDR3 region is CASSLGGWANQFF.

This chain joins TRBV5-4 and TRBJ2-7; TCRdb calls TRBD2, which cannot be checked without DNA. The CDR3 has 19 residues. The germline CDR1 and CDR2 sequences are SGHNT and YYREEE (reference sequence). CDR3 region: CASSSIPGLAGGSLLEQYF.

The chain recombines TRBV20-1 with TRBJ1-2. The CDR3 length is 13 residues. CDR1 DFQATT and CDR2 SNEGSKA come from the germline V gene (reference sequence). CDR3 protein: CSASWSAEYGYTF.

The CDR3 sequence: CSAVTVSGANVLTF. This chain connects TRBV20-1 to TRBJ2-6. The CDR3 is 14 amino acids. Looked up from germline, CDR1 is DFQATT and CDR2 is SNEGSKA (reference sequence).

The chain combines TRBV7-2 with TRBJ1-1; TCRdb selects TRBD1, and the lack of DNA leaves this call unchecked. Germline loops: CDR1 SGHTA, CDR2 FQGNSA. The CDR3 contains 14 residues. Here the CDR3 reads CASSTQTGGTEAFF.

The chain's CDR3 is CSARPTGLSFNTEAFF. The chain carries TRBV20-1 and TRBJ1-1; TCRdb reports TRBD1, a call that lacks DNA to check it against. The V gene's germline CDR1 is DFQATT and CDR2 SNEGSKA (reference sequence). The CDR3 has 16 amino acids.

The rearrangement links TRBV5-1 to TRBJ1-1; the D call of TRBD1 rests on TCRdb alone, since no DNA is present to check it. CDR1 and CDR2 (germline): SGHRS, YFSETQ. CDR3 length: 15 amino acids. This CDR3 reads CASSLAGTDDTEAFF.

The chain is built from TRBV12-3 or TRBV12-4 and TRBJ1-2. The CDR3 is made up of 14 amino acids. CDR3 sequence: CASSLALRDSGYTF.

The chain has TRBV20-1 and TRBJ2-7; TCRdb proposes TRBD2, but this gene call is untestable without DNA. The CDR3 has 16 amino acids. CDR1 and CDR2 from the germline V gene are DFQATT and SNEGSKA (reference sequence). The CDR3 sequence is CSASEWRARGIYEQYF.

J is TRBJ2-2 and V is TRBV10-3; the D call from TCRdb, TRBD1, cannot be confirmed without DNA. The CDR3 totals 14 residues. Germline V gene lookup returns CDR1 ENHRY and CDR2 SYGVKD. This chain's CDR3 is CAISEGGGTGELFF.

The rearrangement joins TRBV14 to TRBJ2-3. The CDR3 length is 17 residues. Germline assignment: CDR1 SGHDN and CDR2 FVKESK. The CDR3 loop reads CASSQDCLSLSTDTQYF.

The chain is built from TRBV20-1 and TRBJ2-7; TCRdb's D call of TRBD2 is untestable without DNA. This CDR3 comprises 14 residues. CDR1 DFQATT and CDR2 SNEGSKA come from the germline V gene (reference sequence). This CDR3 is CSAHTSGTTYEQYF.

This sequence joins TRBV29-1 and TRBJ2-1; as DNA is missing, the TRBD2 call by TCRdb cannot be tested. The CDR3 spans 18 residues. Germline CDR1 and CDR2: SQVTM and ANQGSEA. CDR3: CSVNRESRGLAGSREQFF.

V is TRBV6-2 or TRBV6-3 and J is TRBJ1-2. The CDR3 covers 15 residues. In germline, CDR1 is MNHEY, CDR2 SVGEGT. The CDR3 is CASSYSGRLFRGYTF.

The chain carries TRBV27 and TRBJ2-1; lacking DNA, the TRBD2 call made by TCRdb goes unchecked. Germline CDR1 and CDR2: MNHEY and SMNVEV (reference sequence). The CDR3 extends over 15 amino acids. CDR3 amino acids: CASSPRGWAVNEQFF.

The V call is TRBV6-2 or TRBV6-3, the J call TRBJ2-1. The V gene's germline CDR1 is MNHEY and CDR2 SVGEGT. This CDR3 has 15 residues. CDR3: CASSYPVGIKNEQFF.

This chain joins TRBV4-3 and TRBJ2-1; without DNA, the TCRdb call of TRBD1 cannot be checked. Looked up from germline, CDR1 is LGHNA and CDR2 is YSLEER. The CDR3 consists of 14 residues. This chain's CDR3 is CASSTSTGGTEQFF.

The V call is TRBV24-1, the J call TRBJ1-5. This CDR3 has 13 amino acids. Germline loops: CDR1 KGHDR, CDR2 SFDVKD. The CDR3 sequence is CATSDQRGQPQHF.

V usage is TRBV7-2 and J usage is TRBJ2-5; as DNA is missing, the TRBD1 call by TCRdb cannot be tested. The CDR3 consists of 15 residues. Germline CDR1 SGHTA, CDR2 FQGNSA. The CDR3 loop reads CASSSAGQVGETQYF.

The chain has TRBV12-3 or TRBV12-4 and TRBJ2-7; the TCRdb D gene call, TRBD1, has no DNA to confirm it. The CDR3 totals 15 residues. CDR3 region: CASSLYRQGAHEQYF.

V is TRBV5-4 and J is TRBJ2-3. Per the germline V gene, CDR1 is SGHNT and CDR2 is YYREEE (reference sequence). The CDR3 consists of 12 residues. The chain's CDR3 is CASSFKPDTQYF.

The V and J genes are TRBV11-2 and TRBJ2-5; without DNA, the TCRdb call of TRBD1 cannot be checked. The CDR3 has 12 residues. CDR1 and CDR2 (germline): SGHAT, FQNNGV. This CDR3 reads CASSPRAETQYF. Complete variable domain (other parts from reference TRBV11-2 and TRBJ2-5): EAGVAQSPRYKIIEKRQSVAFWCNPISGHATLYWYQQILGQGPKLLIQFQNNGVVDDSQLPKDRFSAERLKGVDSTLKIQPAKLEDSAVYLCASSPRAETQYFGPGTRLLVL.

The chain couples TRBV12-3 or TRBV12-4 to TRBJ1-1. The length of the CDR3 is 12 residues. This CDR3 is CASSFESAEAFF.

The CDR3 loop reads CASSPRLTETEAFF. The chain joins TRBV18 to TRBJ1-1. Germline V gene data show CDR1 as KGHSH and CDR2 as LQKENI. CDR3 size: 14 residues.

This CDR3 is CASSQNVYNEQFF. V is TRBV7-2 and J is TRBJ2-1. The CDR3 totals 13 residues. The germline V gene encodes CDR1 SGHTA and CDR2 FQGNSA.

The chain links TRBV12-3 or TRBV12-4 to TRBJ2-5; the D gene TCRdb calls, TRBD2, cannot be checked with no DNA. The CDR3 is made up of 15 amino acids. CDR3 residues: CASRLLAGDQETQYF.

The genes are TRBV20-1 and TRBJ1-1. Germline V gene sequence: CDR1 DFQATT, CDR2 SNEGSKA (reference sequence). There are 14 residues in the CDR3. Here the CDR3 reads CSAWTGTTNTEAFF.

J is TRBJ2-5 and V is TRBV5-1; TCRdb's assignment of TRBD1 cannot be checked, as there is no DNA. The V gene's germline CDR1 is SGHRS and CDR2 YFSETQ. The CDR3 spans 15 residues. The CDR3 loop reads CASSLARQGGETQYF.